This passage covers 23 T cell receptor beta chains from one sample sequenced in a study of cytomegalovirus exposure and HLA in healthy donors. This PCR relied on a set of 60 Vbeta primers and 13 Jbeta primers. The method was immunoSEQ multiplex PCR; TCRdb's version includes in-frame clones alone and lacks a portion of them. The sample carries roughly 80,000 clones, about 80% recorded once. The sequenced sample consisted of PBMCs. The receptors come from a woman in her thirties or forties in good health and CMV-seronegative.

The chain is built from TRBV7-3 and TRBJ2-5; 7 positions agree with TRBD2. The CDR3 length is 17 residues. J gave up 1 base and V 5 bases, and 13 bases lay outside the gene matches. CDR1 is SGHTA and CDR2 is FQGTGA in the germline V gene. The CDR3 region has the DNA TGTGCCAGCAGCCCCTTTGGGGGAGGGCTTGGCCAAGAGACCCAGTACTTC. It encodes CASSPFGGGLGQETQYF. The full variable domain, rest sourced from reference TRBV7-3 and TRBJ2-5, is GAGVSQTPSNKVTEKGKYVELRCDPISGHTALYWYRQSLGQGPEFLIYFQGTGAADDSGLPNDRFFAVRPEGSVSTLKIQRTERGDSAVYLCASSPFGGGLGQETQYFGPGTRLLVL.

V is TRBV9 and J is TRBJ1-2; D may be TRBD1 (6 bases). Germline loops: CDR1 SGDLS, CDR2 YYNGEE. There are 14 residues in the CDR3. V was shortened by 4 bases and J by 6 bases, with 16 bases between the two germline ends. The DNA for the CDR3 is TGTGCCAGCAGCCCGGGGGGCAGGCTCCATGGCTACACCTTC. It encodes CASSPGGRLHGYTF.

The chain recombines TRBV5-1 with TRBJ2-1; TRBD2 is a possible D gene (6 bases). Trimming left V 1 base short and J 6 bases short, with 14 bases between. Germline V gives CDR1 SGHRS, CDR2 YFSETQ. This CDR3 has 15 amino acids. CDR3: CASSLRERSGNEQFF. The CDR3 DNA sequence: TGCGCCAGCAGCTTGCGGGAGCGATCGGGCAATGAGCAGTTCTTC.

V usage is TRBV29-1 and J usage is TRBJ2-1, with 8 bases that match TRBD2. Looked up from germline, CDR1 is SQVTM and CDR2 is ANQGSEA. V was clipped by 3 bases and J by 0 bases; unmatched bases: 7. The CDR3 extends over 16 amino acids. This CDR3 reads CSVDRIAGSSYNEQFF. DNA for the CDR3: TGCAGCGTTGACCGAATAGCGGGGAGCTCCTACAATGAGCAGTTCTTC.

The gene calls are TRBV10-3 and TRBJ2-2, with 7 nucleotides matching TRBD2. The V and J ends lost 3 bases and 3 bases, in that order; junction bases with no gene match: 7. The CDR3 extends over 16 amino acids. Looked up from germline, CDR1 is ENHRY and CDR2 is SYGVKD. CDR3 DNA: TGTGCCATCAGTGACTTGGGCGGGAGTTACACCGGGGAGCTGTTTTTT. This translates into CAISDLGGSYTGELFF.

For the CDR3, the DNA is TGTGCCAGTAGTCCCGGAGACAGGGGGTTAAACACTGAAGCTTTCTTT. Encoded protein: CASSPGDRGLNTEAFF. The genes are TRBV19 and TRBJ1-1; 9 nucleotides line up with TRBD1. The CDR3 has 16 amino acids. CDR1 and CDR2 (germline): LNHDA, SQIVND (reference sequence). V lost 5 bases to trimming and J lost 2 bases; unmatched junction nucleotides: 9.

This clone was found once. The CDR3 loop is CASSQDRGVFYNEQFF. The CDR3 nucleotides are TGTGCCAGCAGCCAAGACCGCGGGGTATTCTACAATGAGCAGTTCTTC. V and J are TRBV14 and TRBJ2-1; D might be TRBD2 (6 bases). V lost 0 bases, J lost 3 bases, and 12 bases lay in between. This CDR3 contains 16 residues. Germline lookup yields CDR1 SGHDN and CDR2 FVKESK.

The chain carries TRBV18 and TRBJ2-3, with D uncertain. Germline CDR1 and CDR2: KGHSH and LQKENI. The CDR3 covers 12 residues. V lost 0 bases to trimming and J lost 6 bases, with 4 bases between them. The CDR3 is CASSPPFDTQYF. In DNA, the CDR3 is TGTGCCAGCTCACCACCCTTCGATACGCAGTATTTT.

This rearrangement joins TRBV6-6 to TRBJ2-3; no definite D call. Germline CDR1 is MNHNY and CDR2 is SVGAGI (reference sequence). The V end was cut by 6 bases, the J end by 5 bases, with 9 bases between. The CDR3 is 12 residues long. The CDR3 coding sequence is TGTGCCAGCAGCCTCTCAGGAGATACGCAGTATTTT. This gives the protein CASSLSGDTQYF.

J is TRBJ2-1 and V is TRBV9; 11 nucleotides match TRBD2. This CDR3 has 17 amino acids. Germline assignment: CDR1 SGDLS and CDR2 YYNGEE. The junction had 12 bases not matched to a gene; V was cut back by 3 bases and J by 7 bases. The CDR3 sequence: CASSGEGSGRAMNEQFF. The CDR3 bases are TGTGCCAGCAGCGGAGAAGGTAGCGGGAGGGCCATGAATGAGCAGTTCTTC. Together with reference TRBV9 and TRBJ2-1, the CDR3 gives the full variable domain: DSGVTQTPKHLITATGQRVTLRCSPRSGDLSVYWYQQSLDQGLQFLIQYYNGEERAKGNILERFSAQQFPDLHSELNLSSLELGDSALYFCASSGEGSGRAMNEQFFGPGTRLTVL.

The chain couples TRBV29-1 to TRBJ2-1, with 15 bases lining up with TRBD2. V lost 5 bases to trimming and J lost 4 bases; unmatched junction nucleotides: 6. Germline CDR1 and CDR2: SQVTM and ANQGSEA. The CDR3 runs to 16 residues. The CDR3 region is CSVTGLAGGQYNEQFF. In DNA form, the CDR3 reads TGCAGCGTTACTGGACTAGCGGGAGGGCAATACAATGAGCAGTTCTTC.

The chain joins TRBV2 to TRBJ2-2, with TRBD2 identical over 10 bases. Trimming removed 3 bases from V and 5 bases from J; junction bases left unmatched: 9. This CDR3 comprises 17 residues. Germline V lookup: CDR1 SNHLY, CDR2 FYNNEI. The CDR3 is CASSDYLAGAGTGELFF. CDR3 sequence (DNA): TGTGCCAGCAGTGATTACCTAGCGGGAGCAGGAACCGGGGAGCTGTTTTTT. The full variable domain, in which reference TRBV2 and TRBJ2-2 provide the parts outside the CDR3, is EPEVTQTPSHQVTQMGQEVILRCVPISNHLYFYWYRQILGQKVEFLVSFYNNEISEKSEIFDDQFSVERPDGSNFTLKIRSTKLEDSAMYFCASSDYLAGAGTGELFFGEGSRLTVL.

A word on this clone: The sample has other DNA sequences that encode this CDR3 too. The chain couples TRBV2 to TRBJ1-5, with 10 positions matching TRBD1. Germline CDR1 reads SNHLY; CDR2 reads FYNNEI. Unmatched junction bases numbered 1, after V lost 3 bases and J lost 5 bases. The CDR3 has 14 residues. The CDR3 is CASSEDRGYQPQHF. The CDR3 DNA follows: TGTGCCAGCAGTGAGGACAGGGGGTATCAGCCCCAGCATTTT.

This clone occurred a few times. Mismatch with germline at one junction end may stem from a read error. The chain combines TRBV7-9 with TRBJ1-1; D unclear. The V gene's germline CDR1 is SEHNR and CDR2 FQNEAQ (reference sequence). The CDR3 has 12 residues. The DNA of the CDR3 is TGTTCCAGCAGCTTAATCTCAGCTGAAGCTTTCTTT. This gives the protein CSSSLISAEAFF.

V gene TRBV9 combines with J gene TRBJ2-2, with TRBD1 matching 7 bases. With 4 bases clipped from V and 6 bases from J, the junction kept 6 bases outside the gene matches. CDR3 size: 14 residues. Germline assignment: CDR1 SGDLS and CDR2 YYNGEE. CDR3 nucleotides: TGTGCCAGCAGCTACGACAGGGTCGCCGGGGAGCTGTTTTTT. The encoded protein is CASSYDRVAGELFF.

V and J are TRBV12-1 and TRBJ2-1; the listed D gene, TRBD2, was not tested against the DNA. TRBV12-1 is a known pseudogene. The CDR3 length is 17 residues. The CDR3 DNA reads TGTGCCAGCAGTCGGTCCCCTCTAGCGGGGGCCTACAATGAGCAGTTCTTC. It codes for CASSRSPLAGAYNEQFF.

V gene TRBV10-3 combines with J gene TRBJ1-1, with TRBD1 identical over 9 bases. This CDR3 contains 15 residues. J lost 0 bases, V lost 2 bases, and 1 base had no gene match. CDR1 is ENHRY, CDR2 SYGVKD, per germline. CDR3: CAISEGQGLNTEAFF. The CDR3 region has the DNA TGTGCCATCAGTGAGGGACAGGGGCTGAACACTGAAGCTTTCTTT.

This rearrangement joins TRBV30 to TRBJ2-7; 8 positions agree with TRBD2. Trimming took 1 base from V and 7 from J; bases not matched to a gene: 9. The CDR3 has 14 amino acids. CDR1 and CDR2 from the germline V gene are GTSNPN and SVGIG (reference sequence). DNA of the CDR3: TGTGCCTGGAGTGCTAGCGGGTCCTTGGGTGAGCAGTACTTC. Residues: CAWSASGSLGEQYF.

V gene TRBV27 combines with J gene TRBJ1-1; D is undetermined. The CDR3 sequence is 14 residues long. Germline CDR1 reads MNHEY; CDR2 reads SMNVEV (reference sequence). V was cut by 7 bases and J by 4 bases, with 16 bases left in between. This CDR3 is CASTSGMLTTEAFF. As DNA, the CDR3 is TGTGCCAGCACTTCGGGGATGCTTACCACTGAAGCTTTCTTT.

In its sample, this clone was seen a few times. The V gene is TRBV7-8, the J gene TRBJ2-5, with 14 bases identical to TRBD2. The length of the CDR3 is 17 residues. CDR1 and CDR2 from the germline V gene are SGHVS and FQNEAQ. V shed 4 bases and J 3 bases; nucleotides not matched to a gene: 7. The CDR3 sequence is CASSSWTSGGIEETQYF. The CDR3 DNA reads as TGTGCCAGCAGCTCGTGGACTAGCGGGGGGATCGAAGAGACCCAGTACTTC.

This sequence joins TRBV5-4 and TRBJ2-1, with D possibly TRBD1 on 6 matching bases. The CDR3 is 12 residues long. The V gene lost 4 bases and the J gene lost 6 bases, with 8 bases spanning the gap. Germline CDR1 and CDR2: SGHNT and YYREEE (reference sequence). The CDR3, as DNA: TGTGCCAGCAGCGTGGACAGCAATGAGCAGTTCTTC. This codes for CASSVDSNEQFF.

The chain is built from TRBV30 and TRBJ1-1, with D perhaps matching TRBD1 (5 bases). Trimming left V 0 bases short and J 8 bases short, with 13 bases between. CDR3 length: 13 residues. Per the germline V gene, CDR1 is GTSNPN and CDR2 is SVGIG (reference sequence). The CDR3 reads CAWSVPERGEAFF. CDR3 bases: TGTGCCTGGAGTGTACCCGAGCGGGGGGAAGCTTTCTTT.

V is TRBV4-1 and J is TRBJ2-5, with 7 bases aligning to TRBD1. V was pared by 2 bases and J by 0 bases, with 9 bases of the junction left unmatched. The germline V gene has CDR1 MGHRA and CDR2 YSYEKL. CDR3 size: 17 residues. Here the CDR3 reads CASSQSPDRTNQETQYF. CDR3 bases: TGCGCCAGCAGCCAATCACCGGACAGGACGAACCAAGAGACCCAGTACTTC.